In this sample, the clone carrying this T cell receptor (beta chain) turned up many times. Trimming removed 6 bases from V and 6 bases from J; junction bases left unmatched: 10. Germline CDR1 and CDR2: MNHNY and SVGAGI (reference sequence). The CDR3 has 17 residues. These data belong to a study of neurological immune-mediated disorders. Via MiXCR, TCRdb re-called the 5' RACE reads, giving one row per CDR3 protein. The sample records approximately 74,000 distinct CDR3 sequences, 4% to 6% being singletons. Sequencing was carried out using PBMCs. This chain links TRBV6-6 with TRBJ2-1, with 14 bases lining up with TRBD2. The clonotype was recovered from a man aged 18 to 35 with multiple sclerosis. CDR3 in amino acids: CASRSSRTSGRPNEQFF. CDR3 sequence (DNA): TGTGCCAGCAGATCGAGTAGGACTAGCGGGAGGCCCAATGAGCAGTTCTTC.